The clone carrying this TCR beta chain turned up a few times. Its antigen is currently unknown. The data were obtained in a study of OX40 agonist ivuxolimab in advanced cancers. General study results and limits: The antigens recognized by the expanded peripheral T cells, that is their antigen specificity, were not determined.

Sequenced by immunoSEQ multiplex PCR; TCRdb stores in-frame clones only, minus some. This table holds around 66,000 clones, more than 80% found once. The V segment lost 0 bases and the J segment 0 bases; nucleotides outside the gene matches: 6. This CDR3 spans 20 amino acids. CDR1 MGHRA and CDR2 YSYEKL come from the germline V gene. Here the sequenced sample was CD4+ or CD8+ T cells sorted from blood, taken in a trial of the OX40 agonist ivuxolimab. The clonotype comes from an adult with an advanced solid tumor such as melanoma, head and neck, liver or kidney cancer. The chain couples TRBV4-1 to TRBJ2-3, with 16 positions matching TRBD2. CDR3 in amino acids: CASSQEGRGLAGGSTDTQYF. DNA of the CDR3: TGCGCCAGCAGCCAAGAGGGTCGGGGACTAGCGGGAGGGAGCACAGATACGCAGTATTTT.